These T cell receptor beta chains were read from a single sample in a study of blood T cell repertoires in COVID-19. Some clones are missing from TCRdb's copy, which holds only in-frame ones; the method was immunoSEQ multiplex PCR. This sample has 250,000 to 300,000 clones, with roughly 87% found just once. The sequenced material came from PBMCs or T cells enriched from blood (not recorded which). The receptors come from a woman aged 25-40 years who had recovered from COVID-19. Both conserved end residues are part of each CDR3. A D gene is named only where the DNA matches it firmly. Not every row has a clone size; where given, it reads once, few, many or a size class.

clone_size	v_call	j_call	d_call	cdr3_nt	cdr3_aa
.	TRBV27	TRBJ2-7	TRBD2	TGTGCCAGCAGTTTACGACTGAGCGGGAGGTCCTACGAGCAGTACTTC	CASSLRLSGRSYEQYF
once	TRBV2	TRBJ1-5	TRBD1	TGTGCCAGCAGGTTGGGACAGGGTGTCAATCAGCCCCAGCATTTT	CASRLGQGVNQPQHF
.	TRBV9	TRBJ1-4	.	TGTGCCAGCAGCCCGGAGGAATGGATTAATGAAAAACTGTTTTTT	CASSPEEWINEKLFF
.	TRBV2	TRBJ2-1	TRBD2	TGTGCCAGCAGCCGAGTCCCGGGACTAGCGGGTCAAAGCTCCTACAATGAGCAGTTCTTC	CASSRVPGLAGQSSYNEQFF
.	TRBV28	TRBJ1-1	.	TGTGCCAGCAGTTCCATGAACACTGAAGCTTTCTTT	CASSSMNTEAFF
.	TRBV30	TRBJ2-3	.	TGTGCCTGGACCCGGGATTCAGGCACAGATACGCAGTATTTT	CAWTRDSGTDTQYF
.	TRBV5-4	TRBJ2-3	.	TGTGCCAGCAGCGTAGCCACAGATACGCAGTATTTT	CASSVATDTQYF
.	TRBV7-8	TRBJ2-2	TRBD1	TGTGCCAGCTCGCCCCAGGGGGCAGCCGGGGAGCTGTTTTTT	CASSPQGAAGELFF
few	TRBV29-1	TRBJ1-2	TRBD1	TGCAGCGTCGCTAAGGGGACAGCCCTCTCCTATGGCTACACCTTC	CSVAKGTALSYGYTF
.	TRBV3-1/TRBV3-2	TRBJ2-7	.	TGTGCCAGCAGCCTTCAGCAGGCATCCTACGAGCAGTACTTC	CASSLQQASYEQYF
.	TRBV6-6	TRBJ1-5	.	TGTGCCAGCAGTCAACTGTCGGGGGGTGCCAAGGGGAGAAGCAATCAGCCCCAGCATTTT	CASSQLSGGAKGRSNQPQHF
.	TRBV5-1	TRBJ2-1	TRBD1	TGCGCCAGCAGCCCCCGCGGGCAGGGGGCTGACAATGAGCAGTTCTTC	CASSPRGQGADNEQFF
once	TRBV9	TRBJ2-7	.	TGTGCCAGCAGCGTGGGTGACACGGCACTTTACCAGCAGTACTTC	CASSVGDTALYQQYF
.	TRBV30	TRBJ1-3	.	TGTGCCTGGATGTGGCTTTCTGGAAACACCATATATTTT	CAWMWLSGNTIYF
.	TRBV29-1	TRBJ1-2	TRBD1	TGCAGCGCAGAGACAGGGAACTATGGCTACACCTTC	CSAETGNYGYTF
.	TRBV7-9	TRBJ2-7	.	TGTGCCAGCAGCTCCAGCGGGCTGAGCTCCTACGAGCAGTACTTC	CASSSSGLSSYEQYF
.	TRBV28	TRBJ1-2	TRBD1	TGTGCCAGCAGCTTGACGGACAGGGGAGAAGGTGGCTATGGCTACACCTTC	CASSLTDRGEGGYGYTF
.	TRBV18	TRBJ1-1	.	TGTGCCAGCTCCCCGAACTTATCGAACACTGAAGCTTTCTTT	CASSPNLSNTEAFF
.	TRBV12-1	TRBJ1-1	.	TGTGCCAGCAGCTTTGTCAGGGGCTGGGAAGCTTTCTTT	CASSFVRGWEAFF
.	TRBV19	TRBJ1-5	TRBD1	TGTGCCAGTACTTGGGACAGGGCCTCCCCCCAGCCCCAGCATTTT	CASTWDRASPQPQHF
.	TRBV19	TRBJ2-7	.	TGTGCCAGTAGTCCTCAGGGTTCCTACGAGCAGTACTTC	CASSPQGSYEQYF
.	TRBV24-1	TRBJ1-6	.	TGTGCCACCAGTGCCGGGTTACTTAATTCACCCCTCCACTTT	CATSAGLLNSPLHF
.	TRBV4-3	TRBJ1-2	.	TGCGCCAGCAGCCAAGATAGATCGGAGGCCTACTATGGCTACACCTTC	CASSQDRSEAYYGYTF
.	TRBV5-1	TRBJ1-2	.	TGCGCCAGCAGCTGGGGAGGCTATGGCTACACCTTC	CASSWGGYGYTF
.	TRBV28	TRBJ2-5	.	TGTGCCAGCAGTTCTGTAACCGGGATCCAAGAGACCCAGTACTTC	CASSSVTGIQETQYF
.	TRBV14	TRBJ2-7	TRBD1	TGTGCCAGCAGCCAAGAACAGGGGCTACAGGGTTACGAGCAGTACTTC	CASSQEQGLQGYEQYF
.	TRBV5-8	TRBJ2-1	TRBD2	TGTGCCAGCAGCTTAATAGCGGGAGAAATCTTCAATGAGCAGTTCTTC	CASSLIAGEIFNEQFF
.	TRBV14	TRBJ2-1	TRBD1	TGTGCCAGCAGCCCCAAATTAGGAGTTCCGGGACAGCTCTCCTACAATGAGCAGTTCTTC	CASSPKLGVPGQLSYNEQFF
.	TRBV28	TRBJ1-2	TRBD1	TGTGCCAGCAGACGACAGGGGACGGACTATGGCTACACCTTC	CASRRQGTDYGYTF
.	TRBV30	TRBJ1-3	TRBD1	TGTGCCGTTACCGGGACAGCTGGAAACACCATATATTTT	CAVTGTAGNTIYF
.	TRBV3-1/TRBV3-2	TRBJ2-3	.	TGTGCCAGCAGCCAAGACCTGTTGTATACGCAGTATTTT	CASSQDLLYTQYF
.	TRBV19	TRBJ1-5	.	TGTGCCAGTAGTATCGGAGACAGGAGCAATCAGCCCCAGCATTTT	CASSIGDRSNQPQHF
once	TRBV9	TRBJ1-4	TRBD1	TGTGCCAGCAGCGCCGGGACAGCGGAGAATGAAAAACTGTTTTTT	CASSAGTAENEKLFF
.	TRBV21-1	TRBJ1-3	.	TGTGCCAGCAGCACTGGCCAGGGTCAGATCTCTGGAAACACCATATATTTT	CASSTGQGQISGNTIYF
.	TRBV5-6	TRBJ1-5	.	TGTGCCAGCAGCTTGGGAGGATATGACCAGCCCCAGCATTTT	CASSLGGYDQPQHF
.	TRBV12-5	TRBJ1-1	.	TGTGCTAGTGGTTCCGGACAGACTATGAACACTGAAGCTTTCTTT	CASGSGQTMNTEAFF
.	TRBV28	TRBJ2-5	TRBD2	TGTGCCAGCAGTTCTAGCGGGGTACAGACCCAGTACTTC	CASSSSGVQTQYF
.	TRBV7-3	TRBJ2-2	.	TGTGCCAGCAGCCGGCAACGGGCGGGGTCCGGGGAGCTGTTTTTT	CASSRQRAGSGELFF
.	TRBV21-1	TRBJ2-1	.	TGTGCCAGCAGCAACTGGACTAGCGGGAGCGATGAGCAGTTCTTC	CASSNWTSGSDEQFF
.	TRBV6-4	TRBJ1-2	.	TGTGCCAGTCGGCTAACCGGGACTAAGCCGATGCTCCCTTTT	CASRLTGTKPMLPF
.	TRBV27	TRBJ1-1	TRBD1	TGTGCCAGCAGTCCCGGGACAGTGACCACTGAAGCTTTCTTT	CASSPGTVTTEAFF
.	TRBV10-2	TRBJ2-2	TRBD1	TGCGCCAGCGGGGGGACAGGGGCCCCCTATACTTTT	CASGGTGAPYTF
.	TRBV5-1	TRBJ1-5	.	TGCGCCAGCAGCGTCGAGGGTCAGGGCAATCAGCCCCAGCATTTT	CASSVEGQGNQPQHF
.	TRBV9	TRBJ2-5	.	TGTGCCAGCAGCGCGGAGGGGACCCGACAAGAGACCCAGTACTTC	CASSAEGTRQETQYF
.	TRBV21-1	TRBJ2-7	.	TGTGCCAGCAGCAAAATTTCACTGGGGACTAGCGGGAGGGACTGCGAGCAGTACTTC	CASSKISLGTSGRDCEQYF
.	TRBV5-8	TRBJ1-1	.	TGTGCCAGCAGCTGGGAGGAGAACACTGAAGCTTTCTTT	CASSWEENTEAFF
once	TRBV5-1	TRBJ1-1	.	TGCGCCAGCAGCAGTTCCCCAACGGGCACTGAAGCTTTCTTT	CASSSSPTGTEAFF
.	TRBV27	TRBJ2-3	TRBD1	TGTGCCAGCAGCCCCCGAGACAGGGCTACAGATACGCAGTATTTT	CASSPRDRATDTQYF
.	TRBV30	TRBJ2-7	.	TGTGCCTGGAGACCCCCCCCCAGGGCTTCGGGTTACGAGCAGTACTTC	CAWRPPPRASGYEQYF
.	TRBV27	TRBJ1-5	TRBD1	TGTGCCAGCACCGACCCAGGGGGTTCCCAGCATTTT	CASTDPGGSQHF
.	TRBV7-9	TRBJ2-7	TRBD1	TGTGCCAGCAGCTCATTCGGGACAGCAGCCTACGAGCAGTACTTC	CASSSFGTAAYEQYF
.	TRBV28	TRBJ1-1	TRBD1	TGTGCCAGCAGTCGCAGACAGGGCACGACGGTTGAAGCTTTCTTT	CASSRRQGTTVEAFF
.	TRBV9	TRBJ2-7	TRBD1	TGTGCCAGCAGCGTAGGGGACAGCTCCTACGAGCAGTACTTC	CASSVGDSSYEQYF
.	TRBV3-1/TRBV3-2	TRBJ2-7	.	TGTGCCAGCAGCCCCCACTCAGGACAGAGTTACTACGAGCAGTACTTC	CASSPHSGQSYYEQYF
.	TRBV29-1	TRBJ2-1	TRBD2	TGCAGCGTCCGTAGCGGGAGTTTGGATGAGCAGTTCTTC	CSVRSGSLDEQFF
few	TRBV24-1	TRBJ2-7	.	TGTGCCACCAGTGACCACAGGGCTCGTGGCTACGAGCAGTACTTC	CATSDHRARGYEQYF
.	TRBV18	TRBJ1-4	.	TGTGCCAGCTCACCGCTTTCCCCAGGGACAATCTATGAAAAACTGTTTTTT	CASSPLSPGTIYEKLFF